One sample yielded the 21 T cell receptor beta chains listed below, sequenced in a study of blood T cells in healthy people across ages. A second about 6 to 12 cycle PCR used barcoded and J-beta primers. TCRdb itself ran the 5' RACE reads through MiXCR, one entry per CDR3 protein. Of roughly 1.4 million distinct CDR3 sequences detected, around 59% appear once; the ten largest clones hold approximately 7%. The sequenced material came from blood. The receptors derive from a man between 18 and 35 years old in good health.

The genes are TRBV4-1 and TRBJ1-1, with a tentative D call TRBD1 (5 bases). Germline CDR1 and CDR2: MGHRA and YSYEKL. The CDR3 has 13 amino acids. V was pared by 4 bases and J by 11 bases, with 17 bases between. The CDR3 DNA reads as TGCGCCAGCAGCCGGACCCCCCGGGACGGGGCTTTCTTT. Translation gives CASSRTPRDGAFF.

V gene TRBV29-1 combines with J gene TRBJ2-7; the D is unclear. There are 15 residues in the CDR3. V was clipped by 4 bases and J by 4 bases, with 20 bases between them. Germline V CDR1 and CDR2: SQVTM, ANQGSEA. This CDR3 reads CSVGRTPRTVYEQYF. CDR3 in DNA: TGCAGCGTTGGCCGAACTCCCCGGACCGTATACGAGCAGTACTTC.

This rearrangement joins TRBV7-2 to TRBJ1-4; 8 positions match TRBD1. The CDR3 has 15 amino acids. Germline CDR1 and CDR2: SGHTA and FQGNSA. The J segment lost 8 bases and the V segment lost 2 bases, leaving 7 bases of the junction unmatched. This CDR3 reads CASSLLGTGSEKLFF. The DNA for the CDR3 is TGTGCCAGCAGCTTACTTGGGACAGGTAGCGAAAAACTGTTTTTT.

This sequence joins TRBV11-2 and TRBJ2-4, with TRBD2 identical over 10 bases. Per germline, CDR1 SGHAT and CDR2 FQNNGV. J gave up 6 bases and V 5 bases, and 13 bases lay outside the gene matches. The CDR3 has 17 residues. In DNA form, the CDR3 reads TGTGCCAGCAGCCCCAGGACTAGCGGCTTTGAACGAAACATTCAGTACTTC. Translating gives CASSPRTSGFERNIQYF. Combining the CDR3 with reference TRBV11-2 and TRBJ2-4 gives the whole variable domain EAGVAQSPRYKIIEKRQSVAFWCNPISGHATLYWYQQILGQGPKLLIQFQNNGVVDDSQLPKDRFSAERLKGVDSTLKIQPAKLEDSAVYLCASSPRTSGFERNIQYFGAGTRLSVL.

The gene calls are TRBV12-3 or TRBV12-4 and TRBJ1-5; 8 bases are a match to TRBD1. This CDR3 contains 15 residues. With V trimmed by 3 bases and J by 7 bases, 8 bases remained unmatched. In DNA, the CDR3 is TGTGCCAGCAGTTTTGGGACAGGCGGACGACAGCCCCAGCATTTT. Translating gives CASSFGTGGRQPQHF.

The chain recombines TRBV21-1 with TRBJ1-3; TRBD1, the D gene given by the table, was not confirmed from the DNA. TRBV21-1 is a documented pseudogene. CDR3 length: 11 amino acids. In nucleotides, the CDR3 is TGTGCCAGCCCCCCACTTTGGACCATATATTTT. Its translation: CASPPLWTIYF.

The CDR3 DNA reads TGTGCCAGCAGCCAAGTACCAGGGCACACTGAAGCTTTCTTT. Translating it yields CASSQVPGHTEAFF. This chain uses TRBV4-2 with TRBJ1-1; D may be TRBD1 (5 bases). The CDR3 totals 14 residues. CDR1 is LGHNA and CDR2 is YNFKEQ in the germline V gene. The V gene lost 1 base and the J gene lost 3 bases, with 9 bases spanning the gap.

This clonotype was found once. The CDR3 bases are TGCAGTGCTACCGTAGGTTTGTACACTGAAGCTTTCTTT. This gives the protein CSATVGLYTEAFF. This chain uses TRBV20-1 with TRBJ1-1; D is uncertain. Germline CDR1 reads DFQATT; CDR2 reads SNEGSKA (reference sequence). With 4 bases removed from V and 3 bases from J, the gap between germline ends came to 12 bases. The CDR3 runs 13 residues.

This chain connects TRBV6-2 or TRBV6-3 to TRBJ1-2; D unresolved. Germline loops: CDR1 MNHEY, CDR2 SVGEGT. This CDR3 region has 13 residues. Trimming stripped 7 bases from V and 1 base from J, with 10 bases between. The CDR3 spells CASKIGLNYGYTF. DNA for the CDR3: TGTGCCAGCAAAATAGGACTTAACTATGGCTACACCTTC.

A few counts support this clonotype. The V and J genes are TRBV28 and TRBJ1-2, with a tentative D call TRBD1 (5 bases). V lost 10 bases, J lost 3 bases, and 12 bases lay in between. The length of the CDR3 is 12 residues. Germline-derived CDR1 and CDR2 are MDHEN and SYDVKM. CDR3 DNA: TGTGCCATCCTTGGGGCGGACTATGGCTACACCTTC. As protein: CAILGADYGYTF.

The CDR3 nucleotides read TGTGCCAGCAGTGTTATCCAGGGGGCCACTGAAGCTTTCTTT. It is translated as CASSVIQGATEAFF. This chain joins TRBV6-5 and TRBJ1-1; 8 nucleotides agree with TRBD1. Per the germline V gene, CDR1 is MNHEY and CDR2 is SVGAGI. V gave up 5 bases and J gave up 4 bases; unmatched junction bases: 6. The CDR3 sequence is 14 residues long.

This clonotype has a handful of counts. V and J are TRBV10-3 and TRBJ2-7; a possible D gene is TRBD1 (5 bases). This CDR3 comprises 15 residues. Trimming left V 3 bases short and J 4 bases short, with 16 bases between. Per the germline V gene, CDR1 is ENHRY and CDR2 is SYGVKD. The CDR3, as DNA: TGTGCCATCAGTGAATTAGGGGAAGGTGTGTACGAGCAGTACTTC. Amino acids: CAISELGEGVYEQYF.

This CDR3 reads CASSLKPVTRDSPLHF. DNA for the CDR3: TGCGCCAGCAGCCTGAAGCCTGTTACGCGGGATTCACCCCTCCACTTT. The chain employs TRBV5-1 and TRBJ1-6, with D unresolved. CDR1 is SGHRS and CDR2 is YFSETQ in the germline V gene. The V end lost 4 bases, the J end lost 8 bases, and 19 bases lay between the germline ends. The CDR3 consists of 16 residues.

The V gene is TRBV6-5, the J gene TRBJ1-4, with 7 bases fitting TRBD1. CDR3 size: 15 residues. Per the germline V gene, CDR1 is MNHEY and CDR2 is SVGAGI. Unmatched junction bases numbered 8, after V lost 2 bases and J lost 8 bases. DNA of the CDR3: TGTGCCAGCAGTTACAGCGACAGGGTCGGGGAAAAACTGTTTTTT. Translated: CASSYSDRVGEKLFF.

Here the CDR3 DNA reads TGTGCCAGCAGTTTACGAGAGGGACTGAAAACCTACAATGAGCAGTTCTTC. Its translation: CASSLREGLKTYNEQFF. The chain joins TRBV6-6 to TRBJ2-1, with D perhaps matching TRBD2 (6 bases). The CDR3 contains 17 residues. Per germline, CDR1 MNHNY and CDR2 SVGAGI (reference sequence). V was cut by 4 bases and J by 2 bases, with 18 bases left in between.

The chain employs TRBV12-3 or TRBV12-4 and TRBJ2-5; D gene ambiguous. The CDR3 has 12 amino acids. Trimming took 6 bases from V and 11 from J, leaving 16 bases between them. CDR3 sequence reads: CASREDPSEQYF. The CDR3 nucleotides read TGTGCCAGCAGGGAAGACCCCAGTGAGCAGTACTTC.

This chain joins TRBV6-5 and TRBJ2-1; 7 positions agree with TRBD1. Looked up from germline, CDR1 is MNHEY and CDR2 is SVGAGI. There are 15 residues in the CDR3. V was clipped by 3 bases and J by 4 bases; unmatched bases: 6. CDR3 DNA sequence: TGTGCCAGCAGTTATGGGACAGTCGCTTACAATGAGCAGTTCTTC. Translated, it gives CASSYGTVAYNEQFF.

The table lists this clonotype with a few counts. The CDR3 loop reads CASSPSGTGLYGYTF. The CDR3 coding sequence is TGTGCCAGCAGCCCGTCCGGGACAGGGTTGTATGGCTACACCTTC. This sequence joins TRBV7-9 and TRBJ1-2; the match to TRBD1 covers 9 bases. The germline gives CDR1 SEHNR, CDR2 FQNEAQ (reference sequence). The CDR3 is made up of 15 amino acids. The V segment lost 5 bases and the J segment 5 bases; nucleotides outside the gene matches: 9.

The CDR3 bases are TGTGCCAGCCGCCCTTTGGGGGGTCGAGATACGCAGTATTTT. This codes for CASRPLGGRDTQYF. This rearrangement joins TRBV12-3 or TRBV12-4 to TRBJ2-3, with D perhaps matching TRBD2 (6 bases). V was clipped by 8 bases and J by 5 bases, with 17 bases between them. CDR3 length equals 14 residues.

The V gene is TRBV12-3 or TRBV12-4, the J gene TRBJ2-5; 9 positions match TRBD1. V lost 5 bases, J lost 5 bases, and 12 bases stayed unmatched. The CDR3 spans 16 residues. The CDR3 DNA is TGTGCCAGCAGTACCACCACAGGGGGCGCCGAGGAGACCCAGTACTTC. As protein: CASSTTTGGAEETQYF.

V and J are TRBV6-5 and TRBJ2-3; D may be TRBD1 or TRBD2 (5 bases each). V was pared by 0 bases and J by 6 bases, with 10 bases between. In germline, CDR1 is MNHEY, CDR2 SVGAGI. This CDR3 is built from 14 residues. Here the CDR3 DNA reads TGTGCCAGCAGTTACTCCGGGGCCCCCGATACGCAGTATTTT. As protein: CASSYSGAPDTQYF.